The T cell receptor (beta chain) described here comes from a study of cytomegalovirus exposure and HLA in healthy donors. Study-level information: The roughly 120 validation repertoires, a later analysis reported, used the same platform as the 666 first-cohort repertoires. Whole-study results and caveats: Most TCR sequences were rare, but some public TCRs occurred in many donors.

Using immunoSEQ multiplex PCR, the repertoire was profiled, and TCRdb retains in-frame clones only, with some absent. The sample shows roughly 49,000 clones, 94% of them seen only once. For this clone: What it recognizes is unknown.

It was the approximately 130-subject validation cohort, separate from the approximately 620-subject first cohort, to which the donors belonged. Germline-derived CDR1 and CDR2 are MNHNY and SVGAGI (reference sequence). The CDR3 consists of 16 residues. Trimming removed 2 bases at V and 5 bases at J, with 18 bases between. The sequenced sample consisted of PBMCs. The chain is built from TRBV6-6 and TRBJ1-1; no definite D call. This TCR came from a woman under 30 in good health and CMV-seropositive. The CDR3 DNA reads TGTGCCAGCAGTTACACGGTGCGTGGGCGGGAGACTGAAGCTTTCTTT. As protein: CASSYTVRGRETEAFF.